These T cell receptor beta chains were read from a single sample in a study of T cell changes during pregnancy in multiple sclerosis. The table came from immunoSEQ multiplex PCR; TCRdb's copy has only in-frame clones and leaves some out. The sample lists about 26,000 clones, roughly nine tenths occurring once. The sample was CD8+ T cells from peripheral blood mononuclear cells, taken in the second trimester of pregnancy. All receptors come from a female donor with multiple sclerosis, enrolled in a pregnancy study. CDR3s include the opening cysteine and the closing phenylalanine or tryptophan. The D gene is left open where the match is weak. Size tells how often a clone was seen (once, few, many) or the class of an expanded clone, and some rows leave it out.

CDR3nt: TGTGCCAGCAGCTTGTACTCCTACAATGAGCAGTTCTTC
CDR3aa: CASSLYSYNEQFF
len: 13
v_gene: TRBV5-4
abundance: -
j_gene: TRBJ2-1
d_gene: -

CDR3nt: TGTGCCAGCAGCTTCATAGACAGGGCTGGGGCCAACGTCCTGACTTTC
CDR3aa: CASSFIDRAGANVLTF
len: 16
v_gene: TRBV7-9
abundance: -
j_gene: TRBJ2-6
d_gene: TRBD1

CDR3nt: TGCGCCAGCAGCTTGGGGGCCGGGACTAGCGGCGATGAGCAGTACTTC
CDR3aa: CASSLGAGTSGDEQYF
len: 16
v_gene: TRBV5-1
abundance: -
j_gene: TRBJ2-7
d_gene: TRBD2

CDR3nt: TGTGCCAGCAGTTGGGCGGGAGCAGATACGCAGTATTTT
CDR3aa: CASSWAGADTQYF
len: 13
v_gene: TRBV27
abundance: -
j_gene: TRBJ2-3
d_gene: TRBD2

CDR3nt: TGTGCCAGCAGTTTAGCGGTTACCTACGAGCAGTACTTC
CDR3aa: CASSLAVTYEQYF
len: 13
v_gene: TRBV28
abundance: few
j_gene: TRBJ2-7
d_gene: -

CDR3nt: TGTGCCAGCAGCTCCGGGCCGGGACAGACGTACGAGCAGTACTTC
CDR3aa: CASSSGPGQTYEQYF
len: 15
v_gene: TRBV5-4
abundance: -
j_gene: TRBJ2-7
d_gene: TRBD1

CDR3nt: TGTGCCATCAGTGTAAACGTGGACATCATAGCCCTCACAGATACGCAGTATTTT
CDR3aa: CAISVNVDIIALTDTQYF
len: 18
v_gene: TRBV10-3
abundance: -
j_gene: TRBJ2-3
d_gene: -

CDR3nt: TGTGCCAGTAGTACCTTGGCGGGACGAAGCTCCTACGAGCAGTACTTC
CDR3aa: CASSTLAGRSSYEQYF
len: 16
v_gene: TRBV19
abundance: -
j_gene: TRBJ2-7
d_gene: -

CDR3nt: TGTGCCAGCAGTTTATTCCGTAATCAGCCCCAGCATTTT
CDR3aa: CASSLFRNQPQHF
len: 13
v_gene: TRBV28
abundance: -
j_gene: TRBJ1-5
d_gene: -

CDR3nt: TGTGCCAGCCTCCGGGGAGGGCGCTACGAGCAGTACTTC
CDR3aa: CASLRGGRYEQYF
len: 13
v_gene: TRBV6-6
abundance: -
j_gene: TRBJ2-7
d_gene: TRBD2

CDR3nt: TGTGCCAGTAGTACAGGGATGAACACTGAAGCTTTCTTT
CDR3aa: CASSTGMNTEAFF
len: 13
v_gene: TRBV19
abundance: -
j_gene: TRBJ1-1
d_gene: -

CDR3nt: TGCAGTGCTAGCCACTCGGGTGAGCAGTTCTTC
CDR3aa: CSASHSGEQFF
len: 11
v_gene: TRBV20-1
abundance: -
j_gene: TRBJ2-1
d_gene: -

CDR3nt: TGCGCCAGCAGCCCCCGGGACAGGGGGTCCTACGAGCAGTACTTC
CDR3aa: CASSPRDRGSYEQYF
len: 15
v_gene: TRBV4-1
abundance: once
j_gene: TRBJ2-7
d_gene: TRBD1

CDR3nt: TGTGCCAGTGGAGGTGGTGACTCTGGGGCCAACGTCCTGACTTTC
CDR3aa: CASGGGDSGANVLTF
len: 15
v_gene: TRBV27
abundance: -
j_gene: TRBJ2-6
d_gene: -

CDR3nt: TGTGCCAGCACTGAGACTAGCGGAGACTACAATGAGCAGTTCTTC
CDR3aa: CASTETSGDYNEQFF
len: 15
v_gene: TRBV6-1
abundance: -
j_gene: TRBJ2-1
d_gene: TRBD2

CDR3nt: TGTGCCAGCAGCTTGTTTCAGGGTTTCGCTATGCAGTATTTT
CDR3aa: CASSLFQGFAMQYF
len: 14
v_gene: TRBV5-4
abundance: -
j_gene: TRBJ2-3
d_gene: -

CDR3nt: TGTGCCAGCAGTTGGGGGGCGAGCGGGAGGAACTACGAGCAGTACTTC
CDR3aa: CASSWGASGRNYEQYF
len: 16
v_gene: TRBV7-9
abundance: -
j_gene: TRBJ2-7
d_gene: TRBD2

CDR3nt: TGTGCCAGCAGCTCCCGACTAGGGTTTGGGGATACGCAGTATTTT
CDR3aa: CASSSRLGFGDTQYF
len: 15
v_gene: TRBV7-9
abundance: -
j_gene: TRBJ2-3
d_gene: -

CDR3nt: TGTGCCAGCAGCTTGGAGCACTTAACAGATACGCAGTATTTT
CDR3aa: CASSLEHLTDTQYF
len: 14
v_gene: TRBV5-5
abundance: -
j_gene: TRBJ2-3
d_gene: -

CDR3nt: TGTGCCAGCAGTTACTCCGGACAGGGAGAGCAGTACTTC
CDR3aa: CASSYSGQGEQYF
len: 13
v_gene: TRBV6-5
abundance: -
j_gene: TRBJ2-7
d_gene: TRBD1

CDR3nt: TGTGCCAGTAGTAGGGGGCCGGGACAGGGTCGTTCTCGCAATCAGCCCCAGCATTTT
CDR3aa: CASSRGPGQGRSRNQPQHF
len: 19
v_gene: TRBV19
abundance: -
j_gene: TRBJ1-5
d_gene: TRBD1

CDR3nt: TGTGCCAGCAGTTTCCAGGGGGCGCGGGAGACCCAGTACTTC
CDR3aa: CASSFQGARETQYF
len: 14
v_gene: TRBV28
abundance: -
j_gene: TRBJ2-5
d_gene: TRBD1

CDR3nt: TGTGCCAGCAGCCAAACAGGGCGAGACACCATATATTTT
CDR3aa: CASSQTGRDTIYF
len: 13
v_gene: TRBV27
abundance: -
j_gene: TRBJ1-3
d_gene: -

CDR3nt: TGTGCCAGCAGTGAACTTCAATTAGCGGGCTACAATGAGCAGTTCTTC
CDR3aa: CASSELQLAGYNEQFF
len: 16
v_gene: TRBV6-1
abundance: -
j_gene: TRBJ2-1
d_gene: TRBD2

CDR3nt: TGTGCCAGCAGTCTTGATCAGTACAGCTCCTACAATGAGCAGTTCTTC
CDR3aa: CASSLDQYSSYNEQFF
len: 16
v_gene: TRBV27
abundance: -
j_gene: TRBJ2-1
d_gene: -

CDR3nt: TGTGCCAGCAGTTACTATAGGACGGGGTCGGGCGGGGAGCTGTTTTTT
CDR3aa: CASSYYRTGSGGELFF
len: 16
v_gene: TRBV6-6
abundance: -
j_gene: TRBJ2-2
d_gene: -

CDR3nt: TGTGCCAGCAGTTCAACAACTAGCGGGAGGGGAGAAGAGACCCAGTACTTC
CDR3aa: CASSSTTSGRGEETQYF
len: 17
v_gene: TRBV27
abundance: -
j_gene: TRBJ2-5
d_gene: TRBD2

CDR3nt: TGTGCCAGCAGTGATTCCCGAACCGGGACAGGGCCCAGCCACCTTATCCAGGCTGGCTACACCTTC
CDR3aa: CASSDSRTGTGPSHLIQAGYTF
len: 22
v_gene: TRBV2
abundance: -
j_gene: TRBJ1-2
d_gene: TRBD1

CDR3nt: TGTGCCAGCAGCGACCCGAACGACAGTGAAGCTTTCTTT
CDR3aa: CASSDPNDSEAFF
len: 13
v_gene: TRBV9
abundance: few
j_gene: TRBJ1-1
d_gene: -

CDR3nt: TGTGCCAGCAGCTACACAGTGAACACTGAAGCTTTCTTT
CDR3aa: CASSYTVNTEAFF
len: 13
v_gene: TRBV5-4
abundance: -
j_gene: TRBJ1-1
d_gene: -

CDR3nt: TGTGCCAGCAGCCGACAGGGCTCAGGGAATGAGCAGTTCTTC
CDR3aa: CASSRQGSGNEQFF
len: 14
v_gene: TRBV7-9
abundance: -
j_gene: TRBJ2-1
d_gene: TRBD1